Listed below are T cell receptor beta chains from one sample, sequenced in a study of vaccination effects on CD4 cells after COVID-19. TCRdb's table, derived via immunoSEQ multiplex PCR, lists solely in-frame clones and lacks some. The sample consists of about 53,000 clones, 60% to 85% of them appearing once. No antigen is known for these receptors. The source material was CD4+ T cells from PBMCs cultured without peptide, sampled before COVID-19 vaccination. These receptors were taken from a human donor who received a COVID-19 vaccine. CDR3s leave out the opening cysteine and the closing phenylalanine or tryptophan. Not all rows give a size; the values are once, few, many and, for expanded clones, a class.

clone_size: NA; j_call: TRBJ2-2; v_call: TRBV19; cdr3_aa: ASSTRNTGELF
clone_size: NA; j_call: TRBJ1-2; v_call: TRBV7-2; cdr3_aa: ASSLRGEAGYT
clone_size: few; j_call: TRBJ1-5; v_call: TRBV6-1; cdr3_aa: ASSERDRGNQPQH
clone_size: NA; j_call: TRBJ1-2; v_call: TRBV6-2/TRBV6-3; cdr3_aa: ASSYSDRVVGGYT
clone_size: NA; j_call: TRBJ1-5; v_call: TRBV29-1; cdr3_aa: SVQHDSNQPQH
clone_size: NA; j_call: TRBJ1-2; v_call: TRBV6-6; cdr3_aa: ASSRESNYGYT
clone_size: NA; j_call: TRBJ2-3; v_call: TRBV5-4; cdr3_aa: ASSLNFLSTDTQY
clone_size: NA; j_call: TRBJ1-5; v_call: TRBV7-9; cdr3_aa: ASSLAFNQPQH
clone_size: NA; j_call: TRBJ1-2; v_call: TRBV24-1; cdr3_aa: ATSDAKLGGNYGYT
clone_size: NA; j_call: TRBJ1-3; v_call: TRBV11-2; cdr3_aa: ASSRLINTIY
clone_size: NA; j_call: TRBJ1-2; v_call: TRBV9; cdr3_aa: ASSARTGDGYT
clone_size: NA; j_call: TRBJ1-4; v_call: TRBV2; cdr3_aa: ASSEARRTGSRSEKLF
clone_size: NA; j_call: TRBJ2-1; v_call: TRBV25-1; cdr3_aa: ASSELGDRLNEQF
clone_size: NA; j_call: TRBJ2-1; v_call: TRBV15; cdr3_aa: ATSGDRGHLGNEQF
clone_size: NA; j_call: TRBJ1-2; v_call: TRBV5-1; cdr3_aa: ASSLETSGTQGYT
clone_size: NA; j_call: TRBJ2-3; v_call: TRBV19; cdr3_aa: ASPPLGGAPDTQY
clone_size: NA; j_call: TRBJ1-6; v_call: TRBV12-3/TRBV12-4; cdr3_aa: ASSSGLYSPLH
clone_size: few; j_call: TRBJ1-6; v_call: TRBV25-1; cdr3_aa: ASSEWFYSPLH
clone_size: NA; j_call: TRBJ2-2; v_call: TRBV2; cdr3_aa: ASSEGSGELF
clone_size: NA; j_call: TRBJ1-2; v_call: TRBV28; cdr3_aa: ASSDRVGRGYT